This TCR beta chain derives from a study of T cell responses to AZD1222 COVID-19 vaccine. General study results and limits: Unmutated variant regions are reportedly the target of nearly half of TCRs that are spike-specific. In a largely white British group with more females than males, clonal diversity was possibly underestimated.

The V segment lost 3 bases and the J segment 7 bases; nucleotides outside the gene matches: 3. The CDR3 extends over 13 amino acids. Germline V gene lookup returns CDR1 SEHNR and CDR2 FQNEAQ (reference sequence). Comment on this clone: Its antigen is currently unknown.

Measured with immunoSEQ multiplex PCR; TCRdb has only the in-frame clones, and not every one. The sample consists of 85,000 to 120,000 clones, around 91% of them appearing once. This TCR derives from an adult who received the AZD1222 COVID-19 vaccine. The material sequenced was peripheral blood, taken 28 days after the second AZD1222 dose. V gene TRBV7-9 combines with J gene TRBJ1-1; 9 nucleotides align to TRBD1. Here the CDR3 reads CASSFGTGIEAFF. For the CDR3, the DNA is TGTGCCAGCAGCTTCGGGACAGGGATTGAAGCTTTCTTT.